Presented here are 27 T cell receptor beta chains from one specimen sequenced in a study of CD8+CD57+ T cells in acquired aplastic anemia (dated by TCRdb to between 2017 and 2018). TCRdb lists the instrument as Illumina HiSeq 2000. TCR beta VDJ combination and CDR3 sequence profiling used genomic DNA as the template. In-frame beta chains were kept once TCRdb had trimmed the public reads at Q25 with fastp and called clones with MiXCR. Every entry covers one CDR3 protein and lists the most common genes and DNA from its rows. The sample has about 210,000 distinct CDR3 sequences on record, 34% of them singletons. Around 1.1% of the sample is held by the ten biggest clonotypes. Material for sequencing was sorted CD4+, CD8+, or CD8+CD57+ T cells (not recorded which) from PBMCs. These receptors came from a human donor in good health, serving as a control.

As concerns this clonotype: A single base separates this from a much larger clone, so it may be a read error. The rearrangement joins TRBV5-5 to TRBJ2-5; D remains unclear. Germline CDR1 reads SGHKS; CDR2 reads YYEKEE (reference sequence). The CDR3 runs to 14 residues. Between the trimmed V and J ends, which lost 3 bases and 5 bases, there was a span of 14 bases. The CDR3 DNA reads as TGTGCCAGCAGCTCCTGGCAGCAAGGGGAGACCCAGTACTTC. It codes for CASSSWQQGETQYF.

The chain employs TRBV10-2 and TRBJ2-5; D is undetermined. Trimming left V 0 bases short and J 4 bases short, with 15 bases between. The CDR3 spans 16 residues. Germline loops: CDR1 WSHSY, CDR2 SAAADI. CDR3 in amino acids: CASSESRAGKRETQYF. CDR3 DNA: TGCGCCAGCAGTGAGTCTAGGGCAGGTAAACGAGAGACCCAGTACTTC.

This sequence joins TRBV4-1 and TRBJ2-3; 8 nucleotides agree with TRBD2. The CDR3 totals 14 residues. Looked up from germline, CDR1 is MGHRA and CDR2 is YSYEKL. V was clipped by 6 bases and J by 6 bases; unmatched bases: 8. Here the CDR3 DNA reads TGCGCCAGCAGTCGGGGGGGAATGAGTGATACGCAGTATTTT. Translation gives CASSRGGMSDTQYF.

This clonotype was counted only a few times. It may be a read error: a sequence one base away is much more abundant. The chain couples TRBV2 to TRBJ2-1, with D possibly TRBD2 on 6 matching bases. The CDR3 covers 17 residues. The germline gives CDR1 SNHLY, CDR2 FYNNEI. Between the trimmed V and J ends, which lost 3 bases and 2 bases, there was a span of 17 bases. The CDR3 reads CASSDSKGEAPYNEQFF. In DNA form, the CDR3 reads TGTGCCAGCAGTGATAGTAAAGGGGAGGCTCCCTACAATGAGCAGTTCTTC.

For this clonotype: This may stem from a read error, because a much larger clone lies one nucleotide away. V gene TRBV7-8 combines with J gene TRBJ1-1; 7 bases are a match to TRBD1. Losses at the gene ends were 8 bases for V and 7 bases for J; bases not matched to a gene: 19. Germline V CDR1 and CDR2: SGHVS, FQNEAQ. The CDR3 spans 16 residues. CDR3 in DNA: TGTGCCAGCCGCTACGCAGAGGGGGCGGGTCGAGTTGAAGCTTTCTTT. Encoded protein: CASRYAEGAGRVEAFF.

V usage is TRBV11-2 and J usage is TRBJ2-7; 7 bases are shared with TRBD1. The CDR3 contains 16 residues. The V and J ends lost 1 base and 3 bases, in that order; junction bases with no gene match: 9. Looked up from germline, CDR1 is SGHAT and CDR2 is FQNNGV. The CDR3 nucleotides read TGTGCCAGCAGCTTAGGAGTATGGGACAGAGTCTACGAGCAGTACTTC. Amino acid sequence: CASSLGVWDRVYEQYF.

Many counts were recorded for this clonotype. This rearrangement joins TRBV9 to TRBJ1-1, with 8 bases identical to TRBD1. After removal of 4 bases from V and 8 bases from J, the junction contained 7 bases not matched to a gene. CDR3 size: 13 residues. Germline CDR1 and CDR2: SGDLS and YYNGEE. Here the CDR3 DNA reads TGTGCCAGCAGCCCAGGACAGGGAAGGGAAGCTTTCTTT. This encodes CASSPGQGREAFF.

The genes are TRBV6-1 and TRBJ2-1; weak D call: TRBD1 (6 bases). V lost 7 bases, J lost 3 bases, and 13 bases lay in between. The germline V gene has CDR1 MNHNS and CDR2 SASEGT. The CDR3 sequence is 14 residues long. The CDR3 region is CASTRGGGYNEQFF. The DNA for the CDR3 is TGTGCCAGCACGCGAGGGGGTGGCTACAATGAGCAGTTCTTC.

This clonotype was counted at least ten times. This rearrangement joins TRBV2 to TRBJ2-7; tentatively, D is TRBD2 (5 bases). CDR1 SNHLY and CDR2 FYNNEI come from the germline V gene. V lost 4 bases and J lost 6, with 16 bases in between. CDR3 length: 14 amino acids. The CDR3 loop is CASSVARLAPEQYF. In DNA form, the CDR3 reads TGTGCCAGCAGTGTAGCCCGTCTAGCTCCCGAGCAGTACTTC.

This clonotype was seen at least ten times. This chain connects TRBV7-9 to TRBJ2-7; D call uncertain. Per the germline V gene, CDR1 is SEHNR and CDR2 is FQNEAQ (reference sequence). CDR3 length equals 11 residues. With 5 bases removed from V and 0 bases from J, the gap between germline ends came to 2 bases. CDR3 in amino acids: CASSVSYEQYF. The CDR3 DNA is TGTGCCAGCAGCGTCTCCTACGAGCAGTACTTC.

In this sample, this clonotype turned up many times. The rearrangement joins TRBV2 to TRBJ2-5; maybe TRBD1 (6 bases). V lost 9 bases, J lost 4 bases, and 18 bases lay in between. The length of the CDR3 is 14 residues. The V gene's germline CDR1 is SNHLY and CDR2 FYNNEI. In nucleotides, the CDR3 is TGTGCCAGGGACTTGCTTGGGGGCCGAGAGACCCAGTACTTC. It is translated as CARDLLGGRETQYF.

This clonotype has a count of ten or more. CDR3 loop: CASSETSTDTQYF. CDR3 in DNA: TGTGCCAGCAGCGAGACTAGTACCGATACGCAGTATTTT. V usage is TRBV5-4 and J usage is TRBJ2-3; possible D gene TRBD2, 6 bases. V was cut by 4 bases and J by 6 bases, with 12 bases left in between. Germline loops: CDR1 SGHNT, CDR2 YYREEE (reference sequence). There are 13 residues in the CDR3.

CDR3 protein: CASTDGGPREEQFF. The CDR3 DNA is TGTGCCAGCACCGACGGGGGCCCCCGGGAAGAGCAGTTCTTC. The chain links TRBV6-5 to TRBJ2-1, with D perhaps given as TRBD1 or TRBD2 (6 bases each). V dropped 7 bases and J dropped 10 bases, with 20 bases sitting between them. Germline-derived CDR1 and CDR2 are MNHEY and SVGAGI. The CDR3 consists of 14 residues.

As to this clonotype: A single base separates this from a much larger clone, so it may be a read error. The DNA of the CDR3 is TGTGCCAGCAGCGGTGACAGGGCAGTCGAGCAGTGCTTC. Its translation is CASSGDRAVEQCF. V and J are TRBV11-2 and TRBJ2-7; 7 nucleotides line up with TRBD1. Germline loops: CDR1 SGHAT, CDR2 FQNNGV. CDR3 size: 13 residues.

This clonotype showed up many times. The chain links TRBV2 to TRBJ2-7, with D tentatively TRBD1 (6 bases). The CDR3 extends over 12 amino acids. Germline lookup yields CDR1 SNHLY and CDR2 FYNNEI. Between the trimmed V and J ends, which lost 10 bases and 0 bases, there was a span of 10 bases. CDR3: CATGQSSYEQYF. For the CDR3, the DNA is TGTGCCACCGGACAGAGCTCCTACGAGCAGTACTTC.

This clonotype was found many times. The genes are TRBV12-3 or TRBV12-4 and TRBJ2-7; D is possibly TRBD1 (5 bases). The CDR3 is made up of 15 amino acids. V gave up 0 bases and J gave up 2 bases, with 11 bases separating them. The CDR3 spells CASSLAFTGTYEQYF. The CDR3 DNA follows: TGTGCCAGCAGTTTAGCGTTCACAGGAACCTACGAGCAGTACTTC.

The chain joins TRBV2 to TRBJ2-7; 10 bases are shared with TRBD2. With 10 bases clipped from V and 0 bases from J, the junction kept 9 bases outside the gene matches. Germline V gives CDR1 SNHLY, CDR2 FYNNEI. CDR3 length: 15 amino acids. The CDR3, as DNA: TGTGCCACGGACCTCAGCGGGGGGGCCTCCTACGAGCAGTACTTC. It encodes CATDLSGGASYEQYF.

This chain joins TRBV2 and TRBJ1-6; 7 nucleotides match TRBD1. This CDR3 region has 15 residues. V dropped 6 bases and J dropped 5; count of bases not matched to a gene: 7. CDR1 and CDR2 (germline): SNHLY, FYNNEI. The DNA of the CDR3 is TGTGCCAGCAGCGTTGGACAGGTCGATAATTCACCCCTCCACTTT. Protein sequence: CASSVGQVDNSPLHF.

This clonotype was observed a handful of times. The chain has TRBV29-1 and TRBJ1-1; D gene uncertain. CDR1 is SQVTM, CDR2 ANQGSEA, per germline. This CDR3 is 13 amino acids long. With 7 bases removed from V and 4 bases from J, the gap between germline ends came to 16 bases. The CDR3 sequence is CSAATTERTEAFF. The CDR3 DNA follows: TGCAGCGCTGCCACGACGGAGCGCACTGAAGCTTTCTTT.

V and J are TRBV5-1 and TRBJ2-2; D might be TRBD1 (6 bases). Deletions cut 4 bases from V and 1 base from J, with 11 bases between. Germline-derived CDR1 and CDR2 are SGHRS and YFSETQ. The length of the CDR3 is 15 residues. The CDR3 bases are TGCGCCAGCAGCGCCGGACAGATGAACACCGGGGAGCTGTTTTTT. Its translation is CASSAGQMNTGELFF.

This clonotype was detected a few times. This chain joins TRBV2 and TRBJ2-3, with D perhaps matching TRBD1 (6 bases). The ends were cut back, 5 bases at V and 0 bases at J, with 15 bases in the middle. This CDR3 contains 16 residues. The germline CDR1 and CDR2 sequences are SNHLY and FYNNEI. The CDR3 loop reads CASSRFTGSSTDTQYF. The CDR3 DNA reads TGTGCCAGCAGTCGGTTTACAGGGTCTAGCACAGATACGCAGTATTTT.

This clonotype was picked up many times. The rearrangement uses TRBV2 and TRBJ2-3; D might be TRBD1 or TRBD2, each matching 5 bases. From germline, CDR1 is SNHLY and CDR2 FYNNEI. The CDR3 totals 13 residues. Between the trimmed V and J ends, which lost 6 bases and 6 bases, there was a span of 13 bases. The CDR3 reads CASSSLGVDTQYF. The CDR3 DNA is TGTGCCAGCAGCTCATTGGGGGTTGATACGCAGTATTTT.

The chain couples TRBV2 to TRBJ2-2; D is perhaps TRBD1 (6 bases). This CDR3 comprises 15 residues. Germline V gives CDR1 SNHLY, CDR2 FYNNEI. Trimming pared 7 bases from V and 6 bases from J, leaving 18 bases between. The chain's CDR3 is CASTNWAGAPGELFF. In nucleotides, the CDR3 is TGTGCCAGCACTAACTGGGCAGGGGCCCCCGGGGAGCTGTTTTTT. The full variable domain, rest sourced from reference TRBV2 and TRBJ2-2, is EPEVTQTPSHQVTQMGQEVILRCVPISNHLYFYWYRQILGQKVEFLVSFYNNEISEKSEIFDDQFSVERPDGSNFTLKIRSTKLEDSAMYFCASTNWAGAPGELFFGEGSRLTVL.

The chain carries TRBV2 and TRBJ2-2; TRBD1 might be the D (6 bases). CDR1 and CDR2 from the germline V gene are SNHLY and FYNNEI. The CDR3 length is 14 residues. V was trimmed by 4 bases and J by 6 bases, leaving 12 bases between them. CDR3 in DNA: TGTGCCAGCAGTGTTGGCAGGGGCTCCGGGGAGCTGTTTTTT. Amino acid sequence: CASSVGRGSGELFF.

This rearrangement joins TRBV14 to TRBJ1-1; no definite D call. CDR3 length equals 13 residues. Germline V gives CDR1 SGHDN, CDR2 FVKESK. Trimming removed 2 bases at V and 4 bases at J, with 8 bases between. CDR3 protein: CASSQSGSTEAFF. CDR3 DNA: TGTGCCAGCAGCCAATCGGGGTCCACTGAAGCTTTCTTT.

This clonotype was seen more than once but under ten times. The V and J genes are TRBV18 and TRBJ2-7; TRBD1 agrees at 9 bases. The V and J ends lost 6 bases and 0 bases, in that order; junction bases with no gene match: 9. Germline lookup yields CDR1 KGHSH and CDR2 LQKENI. The CDR3 covers 16 residues. For the CDR3, the DNA is TGTGCCAGCTCCACCCTACCGGGACAGGGCTCCTACGAGCAGTACTTC. This gives the protein CASSTLPGQGSYEQYF.

The chain is built from TRBV7-8 and TRBJ2-1, with 9 bases matching TRBD1. The length of the CDR3 is 13 residues. V was pared by 6 bases and J by 7 bases, with 4 bases of the junction left unmatched. Per the germline V gene, CDR1 is SGHVS and CDR2 is FQNEAQ. CDR3 protein: CASRGGTGNEQFF. The DNA for the CDR3 is TGTGCCAGCAGGGGGGGGACAGGGAATGAGCAGTTCTTC.